This T cell receptor (beta chain) emerged from a study of OX40 agonist ivuxolimab in advanced cancers. The CDR3 length is 14 residues. J lost 5 bases, V lost 3 bases, and 4 bases had no gene match. Germline V gives CDR1 SGHTA, CDR2 FQGTGA. This table comes from immunoSEQ multiplex PCR, and its TCRdb copy is limited to in-frame clones, with some not included. The repertoire holds about 82,000 clones, with more than 85% as singletons. This chain connects TRBV7-3 to TRBJ2-1, with 7 bases aligning to TRBD2. Source: CD4+ or CD8+ T cells sorted from blood, taken in a trial of the OX40 agonist ivuxolimab. The sequence derives from an adult with an advanced solid tumor such as melanoma, head and neck, liver or kidney cancer. The CDR3 loop reads CASSFSGPNNEQFF. The CDR3 nucleotides read TGTGCCAGCAGCTTTAGCGGGCCTAACAATGAGCAGTTCTTC. Combining the CDR3 with reference TRBV7-3 and TRBJ2-1 gives the whole variable domain GAGVSQTPSNKVTEKGKYVELRCDPISGHTALYWYRQSLGQGPEFLIYFQGTGAADDSGLPNDRFFAVRPEGSVSTLKIQRTERGDSAVYLCASSFSGPNNEQFFGPGTRLTVL.